The next 19 T cell receptor beta chains were all read from a single sample in a study of T cells in localized non-small cell lung cancer. Here immunoSEQ multiplex PCR was the method, and the copy in TCRdb shows in-frame clones only, minus some. Altogether approximately 60,000 clones are present, about 90% being singletons, with the ten largest covering just under 2%. This specimen consisted of peripheral blood, obtained before any cancer treatment. The receptors originated from a woman aged 40-70 years with stage I lung adenocarcinoma.

Only a few counts were recorded for this clone. V usage is TRBV4-2 and J usage is TRBJ1-1; TRBD1 is a possible D gene (6 bases). The germline V gene has CDR1 LGHNA and CDR2 YNFKEQ. With 0 bases removed from V and 0 bases from J, the gap between germline ends came to 17 bases. This CDR3 contains 18 residues. CDR3 sequence (DNA): TGTGCCAGCAGCCAAGATCCAGGGGCAGTCTTGGTGAACACTGAAGCTTTCTTT. Translation gives CASSQDPGAVLVNTEAFF.

The table lists this clone with a count of one. The DNA of the CDR3 is TGTGCCTGGAGTGAACTAGCGGGAGCGTACGAGCAGTACTTC. This translates into CAWSELAGAYEQYF. This chain joins TRBV30 and TRBJ2-7, with 11 bases lining up with TRBD2. Looked up from germline, CDR1 is GTSNPN and CDR2 is SVGIG (reference sequence). V shed 1 base, J shed 4 bases, and the junction held 3 bases outside the gene matches. The CDR3 totals 14 residues.

This clone was observed once. The CDR3, as DNA: TGTGCCAGCAGCCCACCTTTCGACGGGAAGAATCAGCCCCAGCATTTT. Translation: CASSPPFDGKNQPQHF. The chain couples TRBV28 to TRBJ1-5; no clear D. Germline assignment: CDR1 MDHEN and CDR2 SYDVKM. The CDR3 is made up of 16 amino acids. Trimming removed 6 bases from V and 4 bases from J, with 19 bases in between.

This chain joins TRBV9 and TRBJ2-3; D may be TRBD2 (6 bases). Germline CDR1 is SGDLS and CDR2 is YYNGEE. The ends were cut back, 0 bases at V and 2 bases at J, with 7 bases in the middle. The CDR3 loop spans 14 amino acids. The CDR3 DNA follows: TGTGCCAGCAGCGTAGGGGGGGACACAGATACGCAGTATTTT. Translated: CASSVGGDTDTQYF.

The V and J genes are TRBV28 and TRBJ1-5; the D is unclear. Germline CDR1 MDHEN, CDR2 SYDVKM. Deletions cut 3 bases from V and 0 bases from J, with 9 bases between. The length of the CDR3 is 15 residues. The chain's CDR3 is CASSLASYSNQPQHF. The CDR3 DNA reads TGTGCCAGCAGTTTGGCCAGCTATAGCAATCAGCCCCAGCATTTT.

This chain's CDR3 is CASSERVVEWTEAFF. In DNA form, the CDR3 reads TGTGCCAGCAGTGAGCGAGTTGTAGAATGGACTGAAGCTTTCTTT. The rearrangement joins TRBV2 to TRBJ1-1, with no clear D. The V gene lost 3 bases and the J gene lost 5 bases, with 16 bases spanning the gap. This CDR3 contains 15 residues. The V gene's germline CDR1 is SNHLY and CDR2 FYNNEI. Looking up the rest from reference TRBV2 and TRBJ1-1 gives the full variable domain: EPEVTQTPSHQVTQMGQEVILRCVPISNHLYFYWYRQILGQKVEFLVSFYNNEISEKSEIFDDQFSVERPDGSNFTLKIRSTKLEDSAMYFCASSERVVEWTEAFFGQGTRLTVV.

The CDR3 here is CASSLLTRQGAGGELFF. CDR3 sequence (DNA): TGTGCCAGCAGCTTACTAACAAGACAGGGGGCGGGTGGAGAGCTGTTTTTT. The chain links TRBV7-8 to TRBJ2-2; 10 bases are a match to TRBD1. Trimming at V came to 2 bases and at J to 11 bases, leaving 14 bases not matched to a gene. Germline CDR1 is SGHVS and CDR2 is FQNEAQ. The CDR3 extends over 17 amino acids.

The rearrangement links TRBV5-6 to TRBJ2-1, with D possibly TRBD2 on 6 matching bases. The V and J ends lost 1 base and 2 bases respectively, with 7 bases between them. The CDR3 contains 14 residues. Germline CDR1 SGHDT, CDR2 YYEEEE. CDR3 in DNA: TGTGCCAGCAGCTTGTCGGGGGCCTACAATGAGCAGTTCTTC. It is translated as CASSLSGAYNEQFF.

The V gene is TRBV27, the J gene TRBJ2-3; 10 bases map to TRBD2. Germline trimming cut 3 bases from V and 2 bases from J; bases unmatched to any gene: 8. The CDR3 contains 17 residues. Germline values: CDR1 MNHEY, CDR2 SMNVEV (reference sequence). Here the CDR3 reads CASSLYPSGRVTDTQYF. CDR3 sequence (DNA): TGTGCCAGCAGTTTGTACCCCAGCGGGAGGGTCACAGATACGCAGTATTTT.

The genes are TRBV27 and TRBJ1-1, with D possibly TRBD1 on 5 matching bases. The CDR3 consists of 15 residues. The V end was cut by 6 bases, the J end by 4 bases, with 18 bases between. Per the germline V gene, CDR1 is MNHEY and CDR2 is SMNVEV (reference sequence). The CDR3 here is CASSLTEQARTEAFF. The DNA of the CDR3 is TGTGCCAGCAGCCTCACAGAACAGGCTCGCACTGAAGCTTTCTTT.

Of note for this clone: A junction boundary mismatches the germline segment, possibly from a read error. The V call is TRBV20-1, the J call TRBJ2-1, with 7 bases that match TRBD2. The CDR3 is 10 amino acids. Germline lookup yields CDR1 DFQATT and CDR2 SNEGSKA (reference sequence). CDR3 in amino acids: CSARLAEYLF. The CDR3 DNA reads as TGCAGTGCTAGACTAGCGGAGTATCTCTTC.

This clone is medium-sized (0.01 to 0.1%) within its sample. The genes are TRBV7-9 and TRBJ1-2, with D unclear. This CDR3 region has 13 residues. The ends were cut back, 7 bases at V and 4 bases at J, with 13 bases in the middle. Germline V gene sequence: CDR1 SEHNR, CDR2 FQNEAQ (reference sequence). CDR3 in amino acids: CASTSPLFYGYTF. The CDR3 DNA sequence: TGTGCCAGCACATCTCCTCTTTTCTATGGCTACACCTTC.

J is TRBJ1-3 and V is TRBV9; perhaps TRBD1 as D (5 bases). With 4 bases removed from V and 8 bases from J, the gap between germline ends came to 10 bases. This CDR3 is 12 amino acids long. Germline assignment: CDR1 SGDLS and CDR2 YYNGEE. The CDR3 loop is CASSPEGYTIYF. CDR3 in DNA: TGTGCCAGCAGCCCCGAGGGGTACACCATATATTTT.

The chain is built from TRBV27 and TRBJ2-5, with 7 bases identical to TRBD1. Looked up from germline, CDR1 is MNHEY and CDR2 is SMNVEV (reference sequence). With V trimmed by 0 bases and J by 3 bases, 7 bases remained unmatched. This CDR3 is built from 16 residues. The CDR3: CASSLSPGTAKETQYF. The CDR3 bases are TGTGCCAGCAGTTTATCGCCTGGGACAGCTAAAGAGACCCAGTACTTC.

The genes are TRBV7-2 and TRBJ2-7, with TRBD2 as a possible D gene (6 bases). V lost 3 bases to trimming and J lost 6 bases, with 15 bases between them. CDR3 length: 14 amino acids. Germline CDR1 SGHTA, CDR2 FQGNSA. CDR3 sequence reads: CASSLTRDSREQYF. DNA of the CDR3: TGTGCCAGCAGCTTGACCCGGGACTCCCGCGAGCAGTACTTC.

Only a few counts were recorded for this clone. The chain combines TRBV27 with TRBJ1-1; the D is unclear. This CDR3 has 14 amino acids. Between the trimmed V and J ends, which lost 5 bases and 1 base, there was a span of 11 bases. Germline V lookup: CDR1 MNHEY, CDR2 SMNVEV (reference sequence). This CDR3 is CASSPLDPNTEAFF. In nucleotides, the CDR3 is TGTGCCAGCAGTCCTTTGGACCCGAACACTGAAGCTTTCTTT.

V gene TRBV7-9 combines with J gene TRBJ2-4; TRBD2 might be the D (5 bases). V lost 1 base to trimming and J lost 2 bases, with 15 bases between them. The length of the CDR3 is 17 residues. CDR1 is SEHNR and CDR2 is FQNEAQ in the germline V gene (reference sequence). The CDR3 region has the DNA TGTGCCAGCAGCTTAGGGGCGAATATAGCGACCAAAAACATTCAGTACTTC. Protein product: CASSLGANIATKNIQYF.

The chain uses TRBV18 and TRBJ1-1, with 8 bases lining up with TRBD1. This CDR3 has 16 residues. The germline V gene encodes CDR1 KGHSH and CDR2 LQKENI. V lost 2 bases and J lost 1; bases outside the gene matches: 6. The CDR3 nucleotides read TGTGCCAGCTCACCAGCTTCACAGGGGGGGAACACTGAAGCTTTCTTT. This gives the protein CASSPASQGGNTEAFF.

The chain has TRBV10-3 and TRBJ1-3, with a weak D call TRBD1 (6 bases). The V end was cut by 1 base, the J end by 0 bases, with 10 bases between. CDR3 length: 16 amino acids. Per the germline V gene, CDR1 is ENHRY and CDR2 is SYGVKD. The CDR3: CAISEFDRLSGNTIYF. CDR3 sequence (DNA): TGTGCCATCAGTGAGTTTGACAGGCTCTCTGGAAACACCATATATTTT.